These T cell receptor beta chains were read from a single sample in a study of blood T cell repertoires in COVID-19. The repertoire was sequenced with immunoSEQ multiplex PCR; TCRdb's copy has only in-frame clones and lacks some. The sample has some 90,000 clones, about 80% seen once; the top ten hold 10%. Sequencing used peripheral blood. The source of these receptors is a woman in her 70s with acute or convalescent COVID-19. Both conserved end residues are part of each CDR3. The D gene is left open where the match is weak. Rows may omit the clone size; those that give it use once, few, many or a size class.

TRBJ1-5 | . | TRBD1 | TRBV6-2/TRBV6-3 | TGTGCCAGCAGTTACCCTCCGGACAGGGGGGATCAGCCCCAGCATTTT | CASSYPPDRGDQPQHF
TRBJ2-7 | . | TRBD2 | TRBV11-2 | TGTGCCAGCAGCTCACCAGGACTAGCGGGGGGCTACGAGCAGTACTTC | CASSSPGLAGGYEQYF
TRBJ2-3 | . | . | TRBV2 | TGTGCCAGCAGTGACGGGGGCACAGATACGCAGTATTTT | CASSDGGTDTQYF
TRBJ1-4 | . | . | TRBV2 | TGTGCCAGCAGTAGAACAGAACTCCAAATTGGAAAACTGTTTTTT | CASSRTELQIGKLFF
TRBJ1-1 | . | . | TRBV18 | TGTGCCAGCTCACCACCGGGTACAGGGACGATGAACACTGAAGCTTTCTTT | CASSPPGTGTMNTEAFF
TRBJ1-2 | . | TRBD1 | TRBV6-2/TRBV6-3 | TGTGCCAGCAGTTACCTCCGGACAGGGGTTAACTATGGCTACACCTTC | CASSYLRTGVNYGYTF
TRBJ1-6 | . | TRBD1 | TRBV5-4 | TGTGCCAGCAGTCTTCAGGGACAGGATAATTCACCCCTCCACTTT | CASSLQGQDNSPLHF
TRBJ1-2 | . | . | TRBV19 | TGTGCCAGTAGTAGTAACTTCAACTATGGCTACACCTTC | CASSSNFNYGYTF
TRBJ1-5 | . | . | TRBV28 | TGTGCCAGCAGTTTAATGGGGGCGCGCGGCAATCAGCCCCAGCATTTT | CASSLMGARGNQPQHF
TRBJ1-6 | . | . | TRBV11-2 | TGTGCCAGCAGCTTAGATCTAAATTCACCCCTCCACTTT | CASSLDLNSPLHF
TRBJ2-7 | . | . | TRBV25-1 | TGTGCCAGCAGTGCACACTACGAGCAGTACTTC | CASSAHYEQYF
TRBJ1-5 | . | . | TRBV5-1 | TGCGCCAGCAGCTTGGTCGCCGCCGGGCCCCAGCATTTT | CASSLVAAGPQHF
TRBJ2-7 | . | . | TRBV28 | TGTGCCAGCAGTTTCCAGGGGGGTTTTCGCGAGCAGTACTTC | CASSFQGGFREQYF
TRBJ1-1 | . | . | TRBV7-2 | TGTGCCAGCAGCTTACAGGGGCTCCCGAACACTGAAGCTTTCTTT | CASSLQGLPNTEAFF
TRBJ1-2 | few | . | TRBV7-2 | TGTGCCAGCAGCCACTCCCGGGACTCCACCGGCTACACCTTC | CASSHSRDSTGYTF
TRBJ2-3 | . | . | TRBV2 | TGTGCCAGCGGTGAGAAGAGAGCAGATACGCAGTATTTT | CASGEKRADTQYF
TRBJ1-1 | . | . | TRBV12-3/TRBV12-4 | TGTGCCAGCAGTCTGGGGGGGAACACTGAAGCTTTCTTT | CASSLGGNTEAFF
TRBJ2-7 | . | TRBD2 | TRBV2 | TGTGCCAGCAGTGATCCGGGGGGGGGTGGCGAGCAGTACTTC | CASSDPGGGGEQYF
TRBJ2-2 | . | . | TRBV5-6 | TGTGCCAGCAGCTTGGACGGGACCGGGGAGCTGTTTTTT | CASSLDGTGELFF
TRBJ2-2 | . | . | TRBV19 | TGTGCCAGTAGTATCGCCCACACGAACACCGGGGAGCTGTTTTTT | CASSIAHTNTGELFF
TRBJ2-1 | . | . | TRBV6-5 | TGTGCCAGCAGTTACGGAGCGGAACTCTACAATGAGCAGTTCTTC | CASSYGAELYNEQFF
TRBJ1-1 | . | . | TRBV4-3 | TGCGCCAGCAGCCAAGATACCAGGGCGTATATTGAAGCTTTCTTT | CASSQDTRAYIEAFF
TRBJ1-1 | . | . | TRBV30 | TGTGCCTGGAGTAGGGGGTACACTGAAGCTTTCTTT | CAWSRGYTEAFF
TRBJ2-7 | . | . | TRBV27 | TGTGCCAGCAGTTTACTCGGTCTTCCCCCCTACGAGCAGTACTTC | CASSLLGLPPYEQYF
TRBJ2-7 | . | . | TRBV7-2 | TGTGCCAGCAGCTTAGAGGTAGCGACCGCCTACGAGCAGTACTTC | CASSLEVATAYEQYF
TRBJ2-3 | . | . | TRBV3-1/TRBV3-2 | TGTGCCAGCAGCCAACTAGCATCCACAGATACGCAGTATTTT | CASSQLASTDTQYF
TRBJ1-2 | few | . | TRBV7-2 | TGTGCCAGCAGCTTAGTGGTTAAGGGGAACTATGGCTACACCTTC | CASSLVVKGNYGYTF
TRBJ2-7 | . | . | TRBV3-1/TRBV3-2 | TGTGCCAGCAGCCATACAGGGAGCTCCTACGAGCAGTACTTC | CASSHTGSSYEQYF
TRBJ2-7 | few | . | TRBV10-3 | TGTGCCATCAGTGACCACCCGACAGCTTACGAGCAGTACTTC | CAISDHPTAYEQYF
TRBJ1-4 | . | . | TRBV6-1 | TGTGCCAGCAGTGAAACCCCCGCGGGGAAGGGTGAAAAACTGTTTTTT | CASSETPAGKGEKLFF
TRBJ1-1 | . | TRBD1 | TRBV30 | TGTGCCTGGAGTGTCGGGACAGCCGGGAACACTGAAGCTTTCTTT | CAWSVGTAGNTEAFF
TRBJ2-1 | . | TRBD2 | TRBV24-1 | TGTGCCACCAGTGATTCTAGCGGGAGGGCCTACAATGAGCAGTTCTTC | CATSDSSGRAYNEQFF
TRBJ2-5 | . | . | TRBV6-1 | TGTGCCAGCAGTGAGAGGTGGCAGGGGAAAGAGACCCAGTACTTC | CASSERWQGKETQYF
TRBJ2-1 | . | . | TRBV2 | TGTGCCAGCAGTGAAGGGGCTTCCTACTACAATGAGCAGTTCTTC | CASSEGASYYNEQFF
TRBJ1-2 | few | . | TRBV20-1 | TGCAGTGCTAGTATGCGTCAGGCTTCGGTTAACTATGGCTACACCTTC | CSASMRQASVNYGYTF
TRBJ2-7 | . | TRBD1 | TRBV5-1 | TGCGCCAGCAGCAACGGAGGCCCGGGACAGACCTACGAGCAGTACTTC | CASSNGGPGQTYEQYF
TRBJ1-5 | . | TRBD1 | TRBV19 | TGTGCCACTCGCCCGGGACAGGGGAATCAGCCCCAGCATTTT | CATRPGQGNQPQHF
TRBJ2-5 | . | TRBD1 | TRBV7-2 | TGTGCCAGCAGCCACGGACAGGGTGTTGGTAGAGAGACCCAGTACTTC | CASSHGQGVGRETQYF
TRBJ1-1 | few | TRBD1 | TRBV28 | TGTGCCAGCAGCCAACTCCGAACAGGGGGCGCATTCACTGAAGCTTTCTTT | CASSQLRTGGAFTEAFF
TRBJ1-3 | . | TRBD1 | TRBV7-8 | TGTGCCAGCAGCTTAGCGGACAGGGGGCGGCTATCTGGAAACACCATATATTTT | CASSLADRGRLSGNTIYF
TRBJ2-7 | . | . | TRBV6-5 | TGTGCCAGCAGGGACACACTGTCCTACGAGCAGTACTTC | CASRDTLSYEQYF
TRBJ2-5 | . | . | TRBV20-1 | TGCAGTGCTAGGTCCCTAGAGACCCAGTACTTC | CSARSLETQYF
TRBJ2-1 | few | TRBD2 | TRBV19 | TGTGCCAGTAGAGCGGGCGGGAGGGCCCACAATGAGCAGTTCTTC | CASRAGGRAHNEQFF
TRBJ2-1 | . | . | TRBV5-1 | TGCGCCAGCAGCTCCCTCACCGGACTATACAATGAGCAGTTCTTC | CASSSLTGLYNEQFF
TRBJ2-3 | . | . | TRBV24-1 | TGTGCCACCACCCGCGGCCTAGACTGGGGCACAGATACGCAGTATTTT | CATTRGLDWGTDTQYF
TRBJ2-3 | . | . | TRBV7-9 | TGTGCCAGCAGCTTAGTATTAGGGGGCACAGATACGCAGTATTTT | CASSLVLGGTDTQYF
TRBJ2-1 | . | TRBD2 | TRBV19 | TGTGCCAGTAGTACAAAGACTAGCGGGGGGAGCCGGGTCAATGAGCAGTTCTTC | CASSTKTSGGSRVNEQFF
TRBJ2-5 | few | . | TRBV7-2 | TGTGCCAGCAGCTTAATCGCTAGCAGACTACCCGGGCGGGAGACCCAGTACTTC | CASSLIASRLPGRETQYF
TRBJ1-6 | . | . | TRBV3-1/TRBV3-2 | TGTGCCAGCAGCCAGGGGGCTAATTCACCCCTCCACTTT | CASSQGANSPLHF